This T cell receptor beta chain was documented in a study of T cell repertoires in cytomegalovirus infection. This clonotype appeared a few times. What it recognizes is unknown. TCRdb passed the reads through MiXCR, listing each CDR3 protein once. This sample carries some 590,000 distinct CDR3 sequences, roughly 42% of them seen once, and the ten largest clones take around 48%. V shed 3 bases and J shed 3 bases, with 13 bases lying between them. The CDR3 has 14 amino acids. The germline CDR1 and CDR2 sequences are SGDLS and YYNGEE. The TCR comes from a human donor in good health (CMV status not recorded). Some clones in this sample may be carry-over from other donors' samples. The rearrangement links TRBV9 to TRBJ2-7; tentatively, D is TRBD1 (6 bases). The sequencing here drew on cultured PBMCs, taken from culture after CMV antigen stimulation. The CDR3 here is CASSDNPTGYEQYF. CDR3 DNA: TGTGCCAGCAGCGATAACCCGACAGGCTACGAGCAGTACTTC.